Each of the 5 T cell receptor beta chains below was sequenced from the same sample in a study of cytomegalovirus exposure and HLA in healthy donors (dated 2017 in TCRdb). The method was the immunoSEQ multiplex PCR assay. For the multiplex PCR, a mixture combining 60 forward primers for TCR Vbeta segments and 13 reverse primers for TCR Jbeta segments was used. The table was pulled from immuneACCESS by TCRdb, which kept in-frame rearrangements only. Such tables lose some clones; where checked, under half of the loss comes from unresolved V genes, and the rest has no known cause. This sample holds 90,000 to 120,000 clones; about 80% were observed only once. The ten largest account for about 5.7% of the sample. Sample: PBMCs. The receptors shown here come from a woman aged 18-29 years in good health and CMV-seropositive.

The CDR3 protein is CASSNTGNTGELFF. CDR3 coding DNA: TGTGCCAGCAGTAATACAGGGAACACCGGGGAGCTGTTTTTT. The chain joins TRBV6-1 to TRBJ2-2; tentative D call: TRBD1 (5 bases). This CDR3 is built from 14 residues. V gave up 5 bases and J gave up 1 base, with 8 bases separating them. CDR1 MNHNS and CDR2 SASEGT come from the germline V gene.

The V and J genes are TRBV5-1 and TRBJ2-7; 9 nucleotides match TRBD1. This CDR3 is 14 amino acids long. CDR1 and CDR2 (germline): SGHRS, YFSETQ. The V gene end was trimmed by 4 bases and the J gene end by 3 bases; junction bases not matched to a gene: 5. Written as DNA, the CDR3 is TGCGCCAGCAGCGGAAGGGACAGGGACTACGAGCAGTACTTC. This sequence encodes CASSGRDRDYEQYF.

The chain combines TRBV6-1 with TRBJ2-7, with TRBD2 matching over 9 bases. The CDR3 has 14 amino acids. The germline gives CDR1 MNHNS, CDR2 SASEGT. The J segment lost 3 bases and the V segment lost 3 bases, leaving 3 bases of the junction unmatched. CDR3 nucleotide sequence: TGTGCCAGCAGTGAGGCTAGCGGGGTCTACGAGCAGTACTTC. As protein: CASSEASGVYEQYF.

This chain connects TRBV4-1 to TRBJ1-2, with TRBD1 as a possible D gene (5 bases). V shed 6 bases and J shed 6 bases, with 14 bases lying between them. Per the germline V gene, CDR1 is MGHRA and CDR2 is YSYEKL. The CDR3 length is 13 residues. This CDR3 is CASRKLGGDGYTF. In DNA form, the CDR3 reads TGCGCCAGCAGGAAACTGGGGGGGGATGGCTACACCTTC.

This clone was observed a few times. V is TRBV14 and J is TRBJ1-1; 7 positions match TRBD1. The CDR3 length is 15 residues. V trimming: 4 bases; J trimming: 1 base; junction bases outside the gene matches: 6. Per germline, CDR1 SGHDN and CDR2 FVKESK. In nucleotides, the CDR3 is TGTGCCAGCAGCCCGGGGACAGTCGGGAACACTGAAGCTTTCTTT. Protein: CASSPGTVGNTEAFF.